Below, 19 T cell receptor beta chains from the same sample are listed, as sequenced in a study of blood T cell repertoires in COVID-19. The data were produced by immunoSEQ multiplex PCR, yet TCRdb's version contains in-frame clones alone and is incomplete. Among nearly 70,000 clones listed, approximately 90% were seen once. The sequencing input was peripheral blood. The receptors stem from a woman aged 65 to 85 with acute or convalescent COVID-19.

J is TRBJ2-5 and V is TRBV5-1, with 12 bases aligning to TRBD2. Trimming took 7 bases from V and 2 from J; bases not matched to a gene: 9. Germline loops: CDR1 SGHRS, CDR2 YFSETQ. The CDR3 is made up of 16 amino acids. CDR3: CASGGTSGSIQETQYF. The CDR3 coding sequence is TGCGCCAGCGGTGGGACTAGCGGGTCGATTCAAGAGACCCAGTACTTC. Filled out from reference TRBV5-1 and TRBJ2-5, the complete variable domain reads KAGVTQTPRYLIKTRGQQVTLSCSPISGHRSVSWYQQTPGQGLQFLFEYFSETQRNKGNFPGRFSGRQFSNSRSEMNVSTLELGDSALYLCASGGTSGSIQETQYFGPGTRLLVL.

Of note for this clone: The sample holds other DNA sequences that translate to the same CDR3. The rearrangement joins TRBV28 to TRBJ1-5, with 11 bases identical to TRBD1. V lost 5 bases and J lost 3; bases outside the gene matches: 3. The CDR3 extends over 15 amino acids. Germline CDR1 MDHEN, CDR2 SYDVKM. CDR3 DNA sequence: TGTGCCAGCAGTCCTGGACAGGGGGCCAATCAGCCCCAGCATTTT. Translated, it gives CASSPGQGANQPQHF.

V gene TRBV27 combines with J gene TRBJ2-5; 11 nucleotides line up with TRBD2. Germline lookup yields CDR1 MNHEY and CDR2 SMNVEV (reference sequence). The CDR3 extends over 19 amino acids. V gave up 1 base and J gave up 0 bases; unmatched junction bases: 10. As DNA, the CDR3 is TGTGCCAGCAGTTTATTTCCACTAGCGGGGGTCTCATACCAAGAGACCCAGTACTTC. Protein product: CASSLFPLAGVSYQETQYF.

The chain combines TRBV18 with TRBJ1-5, with D perhaps matching TRBD1 (6 bases). There are 16 residues in the CDR3. V gave up 6 bases and J gave up 0 bases, with 15 bases separating them. The germline V gene encodes CDR1 KGHSH and CDR2 LQKENI. The CDR3 nucleotides are TGTGCCAGCTCGGGAGACAGGCAGTATAGCAATCAGCCCCAGCATTTT. Its protein product is CASSGDRQYSNQPQHF.

This clone was observed a handful of times. The chain links TRBV3-1 (or the pseudogene TRBV3-2) to TRBJ1-2, with unresolved D. This CDR3 is built from 16 residues. Germline V gives CDR1 LGHDT, CDR2 YNNKEL (reference sequence). Trimming removed 1 base at V and 4 bases at J, with 16 bases between. As DNA, the CDR3 is TGTGCCAGCAGCCAAGGGGGTCCAGGCGGAGGCTATGGCTACACCTTC. Translation: CASSQGGPGGGYGYTF.

This clone was recorded once. The V gene is TRBV7-9, the J gene TRBJ1-4, with TRBD1 matching over 9 bases. Trimming at V came to 5 bases and at J to 8 bases, leaving 9 bases not matched to a gene. The germline V gene encodes CDR1 SEHNR and CDR2 FQNEAQ (reference sequence). The CDR3 has 15 residues. The CDR3 here is CASSPQQGAGEKLFF. The CDR3 DNA reads TGTGCCAGCAGCCCCCAACAGGGGGCCGGGGAAAAACTGTTTTTT.

The V call is TRBV2, the J call TRBJ1-2; 7 bases match TRBD1. Per the germline V gene, CDR1 is SNHLY and CDR2 is FYNNEI. The CDR3 is 13 amino acids. V gave up 2 bases and J gave up 6 bases; unmatched junction bases: 3. The CDR3 reads CASSEKTGNGYTF. The CDR3 DNA reads as TGTGCCAGCAGTGAAAAGACAGGGAATGGCTACACCTTC.

The chain links TRBV19 to TRBJ2-1; the match to TRBD2 covers 10 bases. Unmatched junction bases numbered 9, after V lost 5 bases and J lost 5 bases. Germline CDR1 LNHDA, CDR2 SQIVND (reference sequence). This CDR3 has 16 residues. CDR3 residues: CASSVLSGRRDNEQFF. The CDR3 DNA reads TGTGCCAGTAGTGTACTTAGCGGGAGGAGGGACAATGAGCAGTTCTTC.

The chain uses TRBV18 and TRBJ2-6, with a weak D call TRBD1 (6 bases). From germline, CDR1 is KGHSH and CDR2 LQKENI. Trimming pared 1 base from V and 1 base from J, leaving 14 bases between. There are 18 residues in the CDR3. Here the CDR3 reads CASSPLPGANSGANVLTF. CDR3 bases: TGTGCCAGCTCACCACTTCCAGGGGCGAATTCTGGGGCCAACGTCCTGACTTTC. The full variable domain, rest sourced from reference TRBV18 and TRBJ2-6, is NAGVMQNPRHLVRRRGQEARLRCSPMKGHSHVYWYRQLPEEGLKFMVYLQKENIIDESGMPKERFSAEFPKEGPSILRIQQVVRGDSAAYFCASSPLPGANSGANVLTFGAGSRLTVL.

This sequence joins TRBV6-5 and TRBJ1-2, with D maybe TRBD1 (5 bases). Germline CDR1 and CDR2: MNHEY and SVGAGI. The V gene lost 0 bases and the J gene lost 2 bases, with 13 bases spanning the gap. The CDR3 is 16 residues long. CDR3 DNA: TGTGCCAGCAGTTACTCGTTAACTGGGGGGAACTATGGCTACACCTTC. This translates into CASSYSLTGGNYGYTF.

In DNA, the CDR3 is TGTGCCAGCAGTGAAGCCGCGGGGAGAAATAATGAAAAACTGTTTTTT. Its translation: CASSEAAGRNNEKLFF. The J gene is TRBJ1-4, the V gene TRBV6-1, with D unresolved. Germline assignment: CDR1 MNHNS and CDR2 SASEGT. Trimming shortened V by 0 bases and J by 4 bases, and 12 bases separated the two germline ends. This CDR3 is built from 16 residues.

This chain uses TRBV18 with TRBJ2-7, with D maybe TRBD2 (6 bases). CDR3 length equals 13 residues. With 6 bases removed from V and 2 bases from J, the gap between germline ends came to 11 bases. CDR1 is KGHSH, CDR2 LQKENI, per germline. Here the CDR3 reads CASSPWRAYEQYF. In DNA, the CDR3 is TGTGCCAGCTCCCCATGGAGGGCCTACGAGCAGTACTTC. Based on the CDR3 plus reference TRBV18 and TRBJ2-7, the full variable domain is NAGVMQNPRHLVRRRGQEARLRCSPMKGHSHVYWYRQLPEEGLKFMVYLQKENIIDESGMPKERFSAEFPKEGPSILRIQQVVRGDSAAYFCASSPWRAYEQYFGPGTRLTVT.

The chain joins TRBV28 to TRBJ1-2; 8 bases match TRBD1. The CDR3 has 14 amino acids. The germline gives CDR1 MDHEN, CDR2 SYDVKM. V lost 7 bases, J lost 4 bases, and 8 bases stayed unmatched. CDR3 coding DNA: TGTGCCAGCAATACCGCCGGGACAGGCTATGGCTACACCTTC. This gives the protein CASNTAGTGYGYTF.

The rearrangement uses TRBV20-1 and TRBJ2-7; 7 bases are shared with TRBD1. The CDR3 extends over 14 amino acids. CDR1 is DFQATT, CDR2 SNEGSKA, per germline (reference sequence). V dropped 3 bases and J dropped 3; count of bases not matched to a gene: 8. The CDR3 region is CSASLGTVLYEQYF. CDR3 nucleotides: TGCAGTGCTAGTCTTGGGACAGTTCTCTACGAGCAGTACTTC.

The V gene is TRBV4-3, the J gene TRBJ1-5, with unresolved D. CDR3 length: 15 amino acids. The V end was cut by 0 bases, the J end by 1 base, with 7 bases between. Looked up from germline, CDR1 is LGHNA and CDR2 is YSLEER. The CDR3 DNA sequence: TGCGCCAGCAGCCAAGATGGACTGAGCAATCAGCCCCAGCATTTT. It encodes CASSQDGLSNQPQHF.

The chain carries TRBV9 and TRBJ1-2; 12 bases line up with TRBD1. J was trimmed by 8 bases and V by 3 bases; bases with no gene match: 5. The CDR3 spans 14 residues. CDR1 SGDLS and CDR2 YYNGEE come from the germline V gene. CDR3 residues: CASSAGQGARGYTF. The CDR3 nucleotides are TGTGCCAGCAGCGCGGGACAGGGGGCGCGAGGCTACACCTTC.

The genes are TRBV30 and TRBJ1-1; no reliable D call. V lost 1 base and J lost 4, with 7 bases in between. Per the germline V gene, CDR1 is GTSNPN and CDR2 is SVGIG (reference sequence). CDR3 length: 12 residues. This chain's CDR3 is CAWSAPGTEAFF. In DNA, the CDR3 is TGTGCCTGGAGTGCCCCCGGCACTGAAGCTTTCTTT.

The V call is TRBV2, the J call TRBJ2-2, with 12 positions matching TRBD2. V lost 5 bases and J lost 2; bases outside the gene matches: 3. The CDR3 has 16 amino acids. Per germline, CDR1 SNHLY and CDR2 FYNNEI. CDR3 residues: CASSPSGGGNTGELFF. The CDR3 DNA is TGTGCCAGCAGTCCTAGCGGGGGGGGTAACACCGGGGAGCTGTTTTTT.

This chain links TRBV5-5 with TRBJ1-1, with D possibly TRBD1 on 5 matching bases. The length of the CDR3 is 15 residues. Germline assignment: CDR1 SGHKS and CDR2 YYEKEE (reference sequence). Trimming removed 2 bases at V and 3 bases at J, with 14 bases between. This CDR3 reads CASSFMAGSDTEAFF. The DNA of the CDR3 is TGTGCCAGCAGCTTCATGGCAGGGTCGGACACTGAAGCTTTCTTT.